This T cell receptor beta chain was sequenced for a study of T cell responses to AZD1222 COVID-19 vaccine. Findings of the study overall: Researchers took repertoire samples only after the peak T cell response had come. Donors were chiefly white British, with a greater number of females, and clonal diversity was perhaps underestimated.

This clone was seen a single time. What it binds is unknown. CDR3 length: 14 residues. The germline gives CDR1 LNHDA, CDR2 SQIVND (reference sequence). V lost 3 bases, J lost 2 bases, and 3 bases stayed unmatched. Profiling relied on immunoSEQ multiplex PCR, and the TCRdb table lists in-frame clones only, not all of them. Of about 120,000 clones listed, roughly 90% are singletons. This TCR was recovered from an adult in good health. This sequence joins TRBV19 and TRBJ2-7; 8 bases match TRBD1. Source: peripheral blood, taken on day 0 of AZD1222 vaccination. CDR3 sequence reads: CASSMGTGPYEQYF. Here the CDR3 DNA reads TGTGCCAGTAGTATGGGGACAGGCCCCTACGAGCAGTACTTC.